This TCR beta chain came from a study of T-cell reconstitution after alpha-beta-depleted transplantation in children. The CDR3 is 18 residues long. The ends lost 5 bases at V and 4 bases at J; junction bases unmatched: 14. Germline CDR1 is SGHAT and CDR2 is FQNNGV. Unique molecular identifiers were used to barcode this TCRbeta library. TCRdb redid the calling of the PCR reads with MiXCR, one entry per CDR3 protein. The data hold 200,000 or so distinct CDR3 sequences, with 5.5% to 7% observed a single time. On this clonotype: Its specificity is not known. With a much larger clone just one base away, this may be a read error. In this CDR3 the conserved last residue, phenylalanine or tryptophan, is missing, so a read error is likely.

Study-wide points: Reported findings indicate that, about two months after transplant, alpha-beta T cells came from several hundred expanded clones, which were derived from non-depleted graft cells. Certain patients had high TCRbeta diversity at day 60, and it came from recipient T cells and thymic progenitors that survived. T-cell numbers and diversity, one year after transplant, stemmed largely from T cells that were newly produced.

This receptor was identified in a girl under two years old with combined immunodeficiency, due to receive a stem cell transplant. The specimen comprised PBMCs, sampled before TCRalphabeta/CD19-depleted stem cell transplant. The chain is built from TRBV11-2 and TRBJ2-2, with 9 bases that match TRBD1. The CDR3 sequence: CASSPPAGTGLFTGELFV. The CDR3 DNA is TGTGCCAGCAGCCCTCCGGCGGGGACAGGGCTATTCACCGGGGAGCTGTTTGTT.